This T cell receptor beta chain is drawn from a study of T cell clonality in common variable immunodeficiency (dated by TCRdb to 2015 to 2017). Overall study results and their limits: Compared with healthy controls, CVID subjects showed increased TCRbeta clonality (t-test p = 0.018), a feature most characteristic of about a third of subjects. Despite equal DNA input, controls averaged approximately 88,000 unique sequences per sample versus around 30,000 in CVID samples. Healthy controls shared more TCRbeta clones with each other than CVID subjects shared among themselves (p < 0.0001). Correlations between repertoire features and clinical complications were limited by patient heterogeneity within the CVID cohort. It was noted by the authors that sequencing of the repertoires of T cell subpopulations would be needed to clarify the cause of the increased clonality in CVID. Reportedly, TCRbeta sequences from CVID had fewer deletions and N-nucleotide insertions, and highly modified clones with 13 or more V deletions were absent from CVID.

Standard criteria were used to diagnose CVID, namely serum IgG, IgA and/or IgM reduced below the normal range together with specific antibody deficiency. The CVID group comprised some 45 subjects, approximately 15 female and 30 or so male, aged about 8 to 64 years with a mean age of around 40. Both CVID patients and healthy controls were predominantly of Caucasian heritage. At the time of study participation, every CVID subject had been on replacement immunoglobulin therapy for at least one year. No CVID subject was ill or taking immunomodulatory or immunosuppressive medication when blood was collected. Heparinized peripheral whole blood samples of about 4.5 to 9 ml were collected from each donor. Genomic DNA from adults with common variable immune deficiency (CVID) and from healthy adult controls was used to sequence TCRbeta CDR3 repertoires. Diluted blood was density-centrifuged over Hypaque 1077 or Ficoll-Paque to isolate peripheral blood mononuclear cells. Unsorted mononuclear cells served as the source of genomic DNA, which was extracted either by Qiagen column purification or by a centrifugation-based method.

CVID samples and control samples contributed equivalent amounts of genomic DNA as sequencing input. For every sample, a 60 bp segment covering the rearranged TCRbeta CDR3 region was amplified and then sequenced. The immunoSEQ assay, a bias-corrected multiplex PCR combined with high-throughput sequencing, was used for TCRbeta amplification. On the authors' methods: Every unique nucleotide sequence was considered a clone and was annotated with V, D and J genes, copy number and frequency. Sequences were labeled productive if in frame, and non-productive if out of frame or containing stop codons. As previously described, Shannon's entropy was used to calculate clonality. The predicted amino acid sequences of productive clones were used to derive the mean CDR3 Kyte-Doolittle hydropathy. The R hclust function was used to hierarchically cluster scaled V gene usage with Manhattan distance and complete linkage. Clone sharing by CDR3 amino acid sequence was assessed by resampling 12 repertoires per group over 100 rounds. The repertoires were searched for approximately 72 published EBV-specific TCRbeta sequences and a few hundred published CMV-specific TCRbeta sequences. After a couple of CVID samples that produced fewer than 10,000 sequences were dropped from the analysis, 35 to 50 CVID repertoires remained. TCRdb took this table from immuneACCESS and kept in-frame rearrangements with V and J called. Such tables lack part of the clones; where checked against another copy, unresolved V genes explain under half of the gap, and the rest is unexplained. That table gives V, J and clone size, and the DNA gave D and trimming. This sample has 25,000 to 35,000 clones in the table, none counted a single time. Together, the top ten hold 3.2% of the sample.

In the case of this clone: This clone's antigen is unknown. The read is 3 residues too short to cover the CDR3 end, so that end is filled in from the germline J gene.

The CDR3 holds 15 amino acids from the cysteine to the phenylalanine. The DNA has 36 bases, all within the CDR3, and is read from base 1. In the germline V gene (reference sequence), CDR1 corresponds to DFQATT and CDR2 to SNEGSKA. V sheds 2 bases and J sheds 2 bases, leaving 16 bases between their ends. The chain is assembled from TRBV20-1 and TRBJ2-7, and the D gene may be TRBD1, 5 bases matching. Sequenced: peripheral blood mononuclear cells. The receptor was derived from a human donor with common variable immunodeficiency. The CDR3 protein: CSARPRVWATYEQYF. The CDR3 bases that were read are TGCAGTGCTAGACCCAGGGTTTGGGCTACCTACGAG.